This T cell receptor beta chain was obtained from a study of response to subunit inactivated influenza vaccine. Study-level findings and limits: There was a suggestion from the authors that each seasonal influenza vaccination recruits few new T cells.

Regarding this clonotype: Antigen unknown.

CDR1 is SGHAT, CDR2 FQNNGV, per germline. The CDR3 runs to 14 residues. With 3 bases clipped from V and 7 bases from J, the junction kept 3 bases outside the gene matches. TCRdb passed the RT-PCR reads through MiXCR, listing each CDR3 protein once. Among roughly 760,000 distinct CDR3 sequences, 21% were seen once, and the ten largest hold about a tenth. The sequenced sample was PBMCs from blood, obtained about 5 days after vaccination. The TCR originated in a man over 45 who received an inactivated influenza vaccine. The chain employs TRBV11-2 and TRBJ2-1; 10 nucleotides align to TRBD2. CDR3 DNA sequence: TGTGCCAGCAGCTTCCCGACTAGCGGGAATGAGCAGTTCTTC. Translation: CASSFPTSGNEQFF.